This TCR delta chain was observed in a study of Vδ1+ human thymocytes. General observations from the study: Highly polyclonal TRG and TRD repertoires with Gaussian CDR3 length distributions appeared in thymus.

The template was reverse-transcribed extracted RNA. Multiplex PCR used pooled V-gene forward primers and a constant-region reverse primer to amplify CDR3s. TCRdb fed the multiplex PCR reads to CATT. The sample contains roughly 56,000 delta-chain clones, approximately 15% of which appear only once. Alphabeta T cells were depleted, then CD3+ Vdelta1+ Vdelta2- thymocytes were FACS-sorted. Between about 97% and 99.6% of sorted thymocytes were Vdelta1+. The J segment lost 0 bases and the V segment lost 3 bases, leaving 16 bases of the junction unmatched. This CDR3 contains 20 residues. CDR1 and CDR2 (germline): GEAIGNYY, EKD. With regard to this clone: Its specificity is unknown. Other DNA sequences in the same sample also yield this CDR3.

The sequence derives from a girl under three years old who had congenital heart surgery. The chain employs TRDV2 and TRDJ1, with 12 bases fitting TRDD3. The sequencing sample was made of Vdelta1+ gamma-delta thymocytes from the thymus. Subset noted: FACS-sorted CD3+ TCRalphabeta- TCRVdelta1+ TCRVdelta2- thymocytes. The CDR3 loop reads CACDPQTHWGIQGHTDKLIF. CDR3 DNA: TGTGCCTGTGACCCGCAAACCCACTGGGGGATACAGGGGCACACCGATAAACTCATCTTT.